This entry lists 21 T cell receptor beta chains sequenced from one sample in a study of CD8 T cells in Susac syndrome. Reverse transcription of about 0.5 to 1 ug RNA used random hexamers. TCRdb independently ran MiXCR on the immunoSEQ multiplex PCR reads; one entry per CDR3 protein. The table includes more than 200,000 distinct CDR3 sequences, around nine tenths detected once. The sequenced sample was CD8+ T cells from PBMCs. These receptors were collected from a human donor with multiple sclerosis.

The CDR3, as DNA: TGTGCCAGTAGTATAGTTTGGGGGCATCAGCCCCAGCATTTT. Amino acids: CASSIVWGHQPQHF. The V gene is TRBV19, the J gene TRBJ1-5; weak D call: TRBD1 (6 bases). V was trimmed by 1 base and J by 5 bases, leaving 9 bases between them. This CDR3 is 14 amino acids long. Germline V lookup: CDR1 LNHDA, CDR2 SQIVND (reference sequence).

The chain uses TRBV11-2 and TRBJ2-3; D unresolved. CDR1 is SGHAT, CDR2 FQNNGV, per germline. With 1 base removed from V and 5 bases from J, the gap between germline ends came to 13 bases. This CDR3 has 15 amino acids. The CDR3 spells CASSLGLRVGDTQYF. The CDR3 nucleotides read TGTGCCAGCAGCTTAGGCCTTCGAGTTGGAGATACGCAGTATTTT.

The chain uses TRBV5-6 and TRBJ1-2, with TRBD1 as a possible D gene (5 bases). From germline, CDR1 is SGHDT and CDR2 YYEEEE. Deletions cut 9 bases from V and 8 bases from J, with 17 bases between. This CDR3 is 12 amino acids long. CDR3 residues: CATSWGRWGYTF. CDR3 coding DNA: TGTGCCACTTCCTGGGGCAGGTGGGGCTACACCTTC.

The genes are TRBV14 and TRBJ2-1; weak D call: TRBD2 (7 bases). V lost 2 bases and J lost 5, with 16 bases in between. The CDR3 totals 16 residues. Germline V gene data show CDR1 as SGHDN and CDR2 as FVKESK. The CDR3 DNA reads as TGTGCCAGCAGCCAAAACAGGGAGGGGCCGGACAATGAGCAGTTCTTC. Residues: CASSQNREGPDNEQFF.

The chain combines TRBV12-3 or TRBV12-4 with TRBJ1-4, with no clear D. This CDR3 region has 13 residues. V gave up 6 bases and J gave up 0 bases, with 5 bases separating them. The CDR3 is CASRAATNEKLFF. The CDR3 DNA sequence: TGTGCCAGCAGGGCAGCAACTAATGAAAAACTGTTTTTT.

J is TRBJ2-7 and V is TRBV7-9; D not certain. V lost 5 bases and J lost 0, with 8 bases in between. This CDR3 is 13 amino acids long. Germline CDR1 and CDR2: SEHNR and FQNEAQ (reference sequence). In DNA form, the CDR3 reads TGTGCCAGCAGCCCCCGGACCTCCTACGAGCAGTACTTC. It specifies CASSPRTSYEQYF.

Only one count was recorded for this clonotype. The chain has TRBV6-1 and TRBJ2-2; TRBD2 matches at 14 bases. The germline gives CDR1 MNHNS, CDR2 SASEGT. The CDR3 runs to 17 residues. The junction had 7 bases not matched to a gene; V was cut back by 6 bases and J by 4 bases. CDR3 sequence (DNA): TGTGCCAGCAGCCCCGGACTAGCGGGAGGATCCACCGGGGAGCTGTTTTTT. Encoded protein: CASSPGLAGGSTGELFF.

This chain joins TRBV11-2 and TRBJ2-1; possible D gene TRBD2, 6 bases. Looked up from germline, CDR1 is SGHAT and CDR2 is FQNNGV. V lost 5 bases and J 8 bases, leaving 13 bases between the germline ends. This CDR3 spans 13 amino acids. The CDR3 DNA reads as TGTGCCAGCAGCCCGCCCGGGAGCGATGAGCAGTTCTTC. This translates into CASSPPGSDEQFF.

V is TRBV7-2 and J is TRBJ2-7; D may be TRBD1 or TRBD2 (5 bases each). Trimming took off 3 bases at V and 0 bases at J, with 12 bases between the two ends. This CDR3 is 15 amino acids long. Germline V gives CDR1 SGHTA, CDR2 FQGNSA. This CDR3 reads CASSFTGPYSYEQYF. CDR3 DNA sequence: TGTGCCAGCAGCTTTACGGGACCGTACTCCTACGAGCAGTACTTC.

The chain links TRBV19 to TRBJ2-3, with TRBD2 identical over 8 bases. CDR1 and CDR2 (germline): LNHDA, SQIVND (reference sequence). The CDR3 sequence is 14 residues long. With 6 bases clipped from V and 3 bases from J, the junction kept 5 bases outside the gene matches. The CDR3, as DNA: TGTGCCAGTAGACTAGCGGAATTTACAGATACGCAGTATTTT. Amino acid sequence: CASRLAEFTDTQYF.

The chain links TRBV7-9 to TRBJ2-5, with D uncertain. CDR3 length: 15 amino acids. V lost 3 bases and J lost 5, with 16 bases in between. Germline lookup yields CDR1 SEHNR and CDR2 FQNEAQ (reference sequence). As DNA, the CDR3 is TGTGCCAGCAGCTTGTTTCTCCGGATAGAGGAGACCCAGTACTTC. As protein: CASSLFLRIEETQYF.

V is TRBV19 and J is TRBJ2-3, with TRBD1 matching over 9 bases. Germline V gene sequence: CDR1 LNHDA, CDR2 SQIVND (reference sequence). J was trimmed by 0 bases and V by 3 bases; bases with no gene match: 4. The CDR3 sequence is 16 residues long. CDR3 nucleotides: TGTGCCAGTAGTATCGGACAGGGGATCAGCACAGATACGCAGTATTTT. This sequence encodes CASSIGQGISTDTQYF.

The chain couples TRBV6-5 to TRBJ2-7; 8 positions match TRBD2. Trimming cost V 4 bases and J 5 bases; bases outside gene matches: 7. Germline V lookup: CDR1 MNHEY, CDR2 SVGAGI. This CDR3 has 14 amino acids. In DNA form, the CDR3 reads TGTGCCAGCAGTTCGAGACTAGCGTTAGACGAGCAGTACTTC. Its translation is CASSSRLALDEQYF.

This chain uses TRBV2 with TRBJ1-2; no clear D. In germline, CDR1 is SNHLY, CDR2 FYNNEI. Deletions cut 7 bases from V and 5 bases from J, with 14 bases between. This CDR3 region has 13 residues. The CDR3, as DNA: TGTGCCAGCACTCTCTTAGACGGTTATGGCTACACCTTC. Translating gives CASTLLDGYGYTF.

This chain links TRBV12-3 or TRBV12-4 with TRBJ2-1; weak D call: TRBD1 (6 bases). The CDR3 is made up of 15 amino acids. V was pared by 7 bases and J by 2 bases, with 15 bases between. CDR3 protein: CASTVTGFAYNEQFF. CDR3 coding DNA: TGTGCCAGCACCGTTACAGGGTTCGCCTACAATGAGCAGTTCTTC.

The gene calls are TRBV9 and TRBJ2-2, with TRBD2 matching over 16 bases. J was trimmed by 3 bases and V by 5 bases; bases with no gene match: 4. The CDR3 loop spans 17 amino acids. Per the germline V gene, CDR1 is SGDLS and CDR2 is YYNGEE. As DNA, the CDR3 is TGTGCCAGCAGGGGACTAGCGGGAGGGCCGTACACCGGGGAGCTGTTTTTT. It yields the protein CASRGLAGGPYTGELFF.

The chain employs TRBV7-8 and TRBJ2-7; 11 nucleotides match TRBD2. The germline gives CDR1 SGHVS, CDR2 FQNEAQ. This CDR3 has 21 residues. The V segment lost 2 bases and the J segment 6 bases; nucleotides outside the gene matches: 24. Here the CDR3 reads CASSLIRVFLLTSGRRAEQYF. The CDR3 bases are TGTGCCAGCAGCTTAATACGAGTGTTCTTGCTAACTAGCGGGAGAAGGGCCGAGCAGTACTTC.

In this sample, this clonotype turned up once. J is TRBJ1-1 and V is TRBV7-9; TRBD1 is a possible D gene (6 bases). Germline-derived CDR1 and CDR2 are SEHNR and FQNEAQ (reference sequence). The V and J ends lost 5 bases and 2 bases respectively, with 18 bases between them. The CDR3 runs to 16 residues. DNA of the CDR3: TGTGCCAGCAGCGACTCCAAGGCGGGGGCTAACACTGAAGCTTTCTTT. Amino acids: CASSDSKAGANTEAFF.

The rearrangement links TRBV12-3 or TRBV12-4 to TRBJ2-6; the match to TRBD2 covers 9 bases. The V gene end was trimmed by 3 bases and the J gene end by 0 bases; junction bases not matched to a gene: 6. The CDR3 runs to 18 residues. CDR3 amino acids: CASSFDGLATSGANVLTF. The CDR3 DNA follows: TGTGCCAGCAGTTTCGACGGACTAGCGACCTCTGGGGCCAACGTCCTGACTTTC.

The chain employs TRBV29-1 and TRBJ1-1; D unclear. Deletions cut 4 bases from V and 6 bases from J, with 6 bases between. The CDR3 runs 10 residues. CDR1 and CDR2 from the germline V gene are SQVTM and ANQGSEA. The CDR3 nucleotides read TGCAGCGTTGTATCGGCTGAAGCTTTCTTT. Translating it yields CSVVSAEAFF. Variable domain in full (rest from reference TRBV29-1 and TRBJ1-1): SAVISQKPSRDICQRGTSLTIQCQVDSQVTMMFWYRQQPGQSLTLIATANQGSEATYESGFVIDKFPISRPNLTFSTLTVSNMSPEDSSIYLCSVVSAEAFFGQGTRLTVV.

The rearrangement joins TRBV11-1 to TRBJ2-5; a weak D match, TRBD1 (6 bases). The CDR3 totals 20 residues. Germline CDR1 and CDR2: SGHAT and FQDESV (reference sequence). The V gene lost 5 bases and the J gene lost 2 bases, with 30 bases spanning the gap. The CDR3 DNA follows: TGTGCCAGCAGCCCCCCCGGTTTAAGACAAGAGCGGCAGGGGCAAGAGACCCAGTACTTC. This codes for CASSPPGLRQERQGQETQYF.